The rows below give T cell receptor beta chains drawn from one sample of a study of T cells in Graves' hyperthyroidism and ophthalmopathy. TCRdb reprocessed the multiplex PCR reads with MiXCR, giving one entry per CDR3 protein. The table lists around 300,000 distinct CDR3 sequences, over 20% of them singletons. Sequences were obtained from blood. Receptors were obtained from a man between 25 and 39 years old with Graves' ophthalmopathy. Each CDR3 is given with its conserved first and last residue. A D gene is named only where the DNA matches it firmly. Not every row has a clone size; where given, it reads once, few, many or a size class.

cdr3_aa: CASSQSLLAYGYTF; cdr3_nt: TGTGCCAGCAGCCAATCTCTTTTGGCCTATGGCTACACCTTC; clone_size: NA; d_call: NA; j_call: TRBJ1-2; v_call: TRBV3-1
cdr3_aa: CARTQGNQETQYF; cdr3_nt: TGTGCCCGTACCCAGGGGAACCAAGAGACCCAGTACTTC; clone_size: few; d_call: NA; j_call: TRBJ2-5; v_call: TRBV30
cdr3_aa: CAISYSNQPQHF; cdr3_nt: TGTGCCATCAGCTATAGCAATCAGCCCCAGCATTTT; clone_size: few; d_call: NA; j_call: TRBJ1-5; v_call: TRBV10-3
cdr3_aa: CASETSNQPQHF; cdr3_nt: TGTGCCAGCGAAACTAGCAATCAGCCCCAGCATTTT; clone_size: NA; d_call: NA; j_call: TRBJ1-5; v_call: TRBV28
cdr3_aa: CASSLAFAGGGNEQFF; cdr3_nt: TGCGCCAGCAGCTTGGCCTTCGCGGGAGGTGGGAATGAGCAGTTCTTC; clone_size: NA; d_call: TRBD2; j_call: TRBJ2-1; v_call: TRBV5-1
cdr3_aa: CASRSFMTGLNIQYF; cdr3_nt: TGTGCCAGCAGATCCTTTATGACGGGGCTAAACATTCAGTACTTC; clone_size: NA; d_call: NA; j_call: TRBJ2-4; v_call: TRBV6-1
cdr3_aa: CASSRLADEAGELFF; cdr3_nt: TGTGCCAGCTCACGACTAGCTGATGAGGCCGGGGAGCTGTTTTTT; clone_size: many; d_call: TRBD2; j_call: TRBJ2-2; v_call: TRBV18
cdr3_aa: CATSDWGSTEAFF; cdr3_nt: TGTGCCACCAGTGATTGGGGCAGCACTGAAGCTTTCTTT; clone_size: NA; d_call: NA; j_call: TRBJ1-1; v_call: TRBV24-1
cdr3_aa: CSARSNEQFF; cdr3_nt: TGCAGTGCTAGAAGCAATGAGCAGTTCTTC; clone_size: few; d_call: NA; j_call: TRBJ2-1; v_call: TRBV20-1
cdr3_aa: CSAHGGLAGSYEQYF; cdr3_nt: TGCAGTGCTCACGGGGGACTAGCGGGATCCTACGAGCAGTACTTC; clone_size: NA; d_call: TRBD2; j_call: TRBJ2-7; v_call: TRBV20-1
cdr3_aa: CASSSGQYSYNEQFF; cdr3_nt: TGTGCCAGCAGCTCAGGACAGTACTCCTACAATGAGCAGTTCTTC; clone_size: NA; d_call: NA; j_call: TRBJ2-1; v_call: TRBV2
cdr3_aa: CASSQRTSGAEQYF; cdr3_nt: TGCGCCAGCAGCCAACGGACTAGCGGGGCAGAGCAGTACTTC; clone_size: many; d_call: TRBD2; j_call: TRBJ2-7; v_call: TRBV5-1
cdr3_aa: CASSLEEPTHEQYF; cdr3_nt: TGCGCCAGCAGCTTGGAGGAGCCAACGCACGAGCAGTACTTC; clone_size: many; d_call: NA; j_call: TRBJ2-7; v_call: TRBV5-1
cdr3_aa: CASSPRLAGGPGNEQFF; cdr3_nt: TGTGCCAGCAGCCCCCGCCTAGCGGGAGGGCCCGGCAATGAGCAGTTCTTC; clone_size: many; d_call: TRBD2; j_call: TRBJ2-1; v_call: TRBV11-3
cdr3_aa: CASSHQAWYEQFF; cdr3_nt: TGTGCCAGCAGCCACCAAGCGTGGTATGAGCAGTTCTTC; clone_size: NA; d_call: NA; j_call: TRBJ2-1; v_call: TRBV3-1
cdr3_aa: CSARSHRASTEAFF; cdr3_nt: TGCAGTGCTAGGTCCCACAGGGCTAGCACTGAAGCTTTCTTT; clone_size: few; d_call: NA; j_call: TRBJ1-1; v_call: TRBV20-1
cdr3_aa: CASSYSGEEQYF; cdr3_nt: TGTGCCAGCAGTTATTCCGGGGAAGAGCAGTACTTC; clone_size: NA; d_call: NA; j_call: TRBJ2-7; v_call: TRBV7-9
cdr3_aa: CAQAGTGTSGRSGTPEQFF; cdr3_nt: TGCGCTCAAGCGGGGACCGGGACTAGCGGGAGATCGGGAACTCCTGAGCAGTTCTTC; clone_size: few; d_call: TRBD2; j_call: TRBJ2-1; v_call: TRBV5-1
cdr3_aa: CASSPNPPGRDTGELFF; cdr3_nt: TGTGCCAGCAGCCCAAACCCACCTGGACGGGACACCGGGGAGCTGTTTTTT; clone_size: NA; d_call: NA; j_call: TRBJ2-2; v_call: TRBV7-9